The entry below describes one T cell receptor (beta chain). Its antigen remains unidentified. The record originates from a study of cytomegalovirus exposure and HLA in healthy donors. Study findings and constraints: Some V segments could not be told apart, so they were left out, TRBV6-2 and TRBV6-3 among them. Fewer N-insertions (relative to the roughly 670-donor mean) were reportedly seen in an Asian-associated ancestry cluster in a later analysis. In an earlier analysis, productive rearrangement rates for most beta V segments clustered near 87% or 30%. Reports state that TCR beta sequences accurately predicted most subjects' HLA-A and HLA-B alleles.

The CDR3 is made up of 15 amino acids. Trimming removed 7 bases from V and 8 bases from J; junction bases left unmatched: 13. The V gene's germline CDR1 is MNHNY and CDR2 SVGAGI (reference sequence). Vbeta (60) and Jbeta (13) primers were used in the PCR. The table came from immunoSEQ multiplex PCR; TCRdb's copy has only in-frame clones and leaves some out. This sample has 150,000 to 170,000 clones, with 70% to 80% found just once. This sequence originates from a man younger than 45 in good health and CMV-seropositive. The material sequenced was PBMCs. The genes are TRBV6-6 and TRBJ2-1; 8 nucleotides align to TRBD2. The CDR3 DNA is TGTGCCAGCACCCTTACGGGGGGGCGGATGGATGAGCAGTTCTTC. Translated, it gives CASTLTGGRMDEQFF.